This T cell receptor beta chain came from a study of T cell responses to AZD1222 COVID-19 vaccine. Notes on the study in general: The span of vaccine-associated CD4 TCRs extended across spike, with dominance at 160-218 and 743-854.

Second doses at about 4 or about 12 weeks were pooled. The protocol was immunoSEQ multiplex PCR, while the TCRdb copy is restricted to in-frame clones and leaves out a portion. The sample consists of 150,000 to 200,000 clones, around 94% of them appearing once. Comments on this clone: What it recognizes is unknown.

There are 15 residues in the CDR3. Germline V gene lookup returns CDR1 GTSNPN and CDR2 SVGIG (reference sequence). Trimming shortened V by 1 base and J by 0 bases, and 11 bases separated the two germline ends. V is TRBV30 and J is TRBJ2-3, with a possible D match to TRBD2 (6 bases). Source: peripheral blood, taken 28 days after the second AZD1222 dose. This receptor was taken from an adult who received the AZD1222 COVID-19 vaccine. The CDR3 DNA follows: TGTGCCTGGAGTGCAGGACTACCTAGCACAGATACGCAGTATTTT. Protein product: CAWSAGLPSTDTQYF.